This TCR beta chain was sequenced for a study of naive and memory T cell subsets. Two oligonucleotides, mixed equimolar, formed the beta constant-region primer covering TRBC1 and TRBC2. Nested alpha and beta constant-region primers with the SP2 primer drove four PCR rounds on ligated cDNA. The cDNA 3' end received a ligated single-stranded oligonucleotide carrying the SP2 primer and a 12-nucleotide UMI. TCRdb re-analysed the UMI-ligation and nested PCR reads in MiXCR, keeping a single row per CDR3 protein. The data contain over 25,000 distinct CDR3 sequences, around a sixth of them singletons. Regarding this clonotype: What it binds is unknown.

CDR3 length: 14 residues. The germline V gene has CDR1 DFQATT and CDR2 SNEGSKA (reference sequence). Trimming cost V 3 bases and J 5 bases; bases outside gene matches: 5. Study-level results: A clonotype means one alpha or beta sequence, not an alpha/beta pair.

From the second PCR step, alpha and beta chains were amplified apart. The sequenced sample was effector memory CD4+ T cells from blood. Regarding subset: effector memory, CD45RA- CD27-. The genes are TRBV20-1 and TRBJ2-1, with 9 bases that match TRBD2. The receptor comes from a human donor in good health. CDR3 DNA sequence: TGCAGTGCTAGTAGGACTAGCGTCGACAATGAGCAGTTCTTC. It is translated as CSASRTSVDNEQFF.